This T cell receptor (beta chain) emerged from a study of T cells after yellow fever vaccination (dated by TCRdb to about 2019). Looking at the study overall: The SMART-Seq v4 Ultra Low Input RNA kit was used to prepare libraries from fractions with low cell numbers. Bulk PBMC replicates and cell subsets were isolated from blood drawn at multiple timepoints before and after both primary and secondary immunization. Bulk TCR alpha and beta repertoires were sequenced longitudinally to track T-cell clones before and after primary and booster YFV17D yellow fever vaccination. The cohort comprised two healthy male donors, one aged 18 to 29 and one aged 30 to 39 years.

Reading from cysteine to phenylalanine, the CDR3 counts 17 amino acids. Of all the DNA, just the CDR3 is kept, 51 bases in frame from base 1. From the germline V gene, CDR1 is SNHLY and CDR2 is FYNNEI. Clipping removes 6 bases from V and 3 bases from J, with 7 as the unmatched junction base count. In regard to this clonotype: What antigen it recognizes has not been identified. There are no base qualities to consult, and no much larger clone falls within one base.

What the study reported, not specific to this receptor: The study included only a couple of donors, which limits how far the findings can be generalized. Compared with the primary T-cell response, the secondary T-cell response was weaker but faster, peaking on day 5 rather than day 15. Computational filtering was needed because FACS-sorted repertoires could contain abundant contaminating clonotypes from the bulk population. After the booster, most of the clones that had expanded following primary vaccination were detected again (just under 97% of CD4 and more than 85% of CD8), which suggests that memory was broadly maintained. A small share of clonotypes was detected in both CD4 and CD8 compartments, with the overlap likely arising from convergent recombination.

Sequencing instrument: Illumina NovaSeq 6000. TCR cDNA was synthesized by 5'RACE template switching, which introduced a universal primer site and unique molecular identifiers. cDNA synthesis was primed from both the TCR alpha and TCR beta constant segments. Library amplification involved two PCR steps, and the second step added sample barcodes and sequencing adapters. Libraries were sequenced on Illumina HiSeq 2500 (2x100 bp) or NovaSeq (2x150 bp). The original pipeline was this. MIGEC was used to demultiplex reads and collapse the reads into UMI consensus sequences, and MiXCR was used for V(D)J alignment. Using edgeR on replicate PBMC samples, clonotypes were called vaccine-responding if FDR was below 0.01 and the log2 fold change was above 5 up to day 15. Bulk clonotypes were assigned CD4 or CD8 identity according to which sequenced CD4 or CD8 repertoire held them at higher abundance. Clones were called with MiXCR by TCRdb after fastp trimmed the public reads at Q25, and only in-frame beta chains were retained. Identical CDR3 protein sequences are pooled into one entry, listed with their most common genes and DNA. In this record, the V and J calls reflect TCRdb's handling and not the investigators' own analysis. The sample data list a few hundred thousand distinct CDR3 sequences, and roughly 9% of these were observed just once. The top ten clonotypes cover about 3.7% of the sample.

Per the publication, the treatment or condition label means: live attenuated yellow fever vaccine strain. PBMCs were isolated from peripheral blood using a standard Ficoll-Paque protocol. CD4 and CD8 T-cell fractions were isolated with Dynabeads CD4 and CD8 positive selection kits. TriZol was used to extract RNA from bulk PBMCs, from CD4 and CD8 fractions, and from dextramer-positive and dextramer-negative fractions. In this chain, TRBV2 is recombined with TRBJ2-3; a stretch of 15 junction bases matches TRBD2. The TCR comes from a man younger than 30 who received the YFV17D yellow fever vaccine. Sequences were derived from CD4+ T cells sorted from PBMCs, sampled 5 days after the yellow fever booster vaccination. The nucleotides read TGTGCCAGCAGGATAGGACTAGCGGGGGGGCGGACAGATACGCAGTATTTT. Its protein product is CASRIGLAGGRTDTQYF.